This T cell receptor (beta chain) was identified in a study of long-term antiretroviral therapy in people with HIV. About the study: The study's earliest collections predate the 2015 immediate-ART recommendation by about a decade.

At survey level, the immunoSEQ assay was run in its v3.0 version. Here immunoSEQ multiplex PCR was the method, and the copy in TCRdb shows in-frame clones only, minus some. Altogether 25,000 to 35,000 clones are present, roughly nine tenths being singletons, with the ten largest covering roughly 4%. The CDR3 loop spans 18 amino acids. Trimming left V 1 base short and J 1 base short, with 14 bases between. In germline, CDR1 is SGHTA, CDR2 FQGNSA. This chain links TRBV7-2 with TRBJ1-6; D uncertain. The receptor comes from a man aged 18 to 30 with HIV. Sequencing was performed on unsorted PBMCs, taken 3.1 years after starting antiretroviral therapy. The CDR3 reads CASSLVPQASSYNSPLHF. In DNA form, the CDR3 reads TGTGCCAGCAGCTTAGTACCCCAGGCCAGTTCCTATAATTCACCCCTCCACTTT.